Listed here is a single T cell receptor beta chain. This clone was recorded only once. It lacks a known antigen. No base qualities exist here, and no much larger clone lies one base off it. The data were taken from a study of cytomegalovirus exposure and HLA in healthy donors (dated by TCRdb to 2016 to 2017). Concerning the study at large: An earlier analysis of 587 of the donors reported about 280 Gb of sequence data and 117 million unique TCR beta sequences obtained from 150 million to 200 million T cells. The genetic ancestry cluster associated with self-reported Caucasian donors included around 76% of the 398 genotyped donors. About five DR-DQ haplotypes were handled as single units for association and clustering, since linkage in the cohort was strong. Across 398 genotyped donors of the cohort, an average of roughly 230,000 unique TCR beta nucleotide sequences per donor were sequenced, and 15% to 20% of those sequences were non-productive. An earlier analysis of approximately 640 of the donors applied high-throughput TCR beta sequencing to assess whether each TCR beta V gene segment acted as functional or pseudogenic. A later genetic analysis took genome-wide SNP genotypes for about 65% of the 666 donors and used that subset as a discovery cohort. To study patterns of TCR occurrence, a later analysis re-analyzed previously published TCR beta repertoires from 650 to 750 donors and added high-resolution HLA genotyping. Rather than using new phenotypic data, the later analysis identified candidate immune exposures from TCR beta sequences and from how often those sequences occurred across donors. HLA typing included class I and class II loci at four-digit resolution. Every discovery cohort repertoire had been produced on one sequencing platform. To predict cytomegalovirus infection status, the study combined high-throughput TCR immunosequencing, statistical association of individual TCRs with disease status, and machine learning. Donor age, sex, ethnicity and CMV serostatus were compiled together with the repertoire data. The T cell repertoires of 666 subjects were profiled by immunosequencing and related to cytomegalovirus serostatus. The number of typed donors differed by locus: about 629-630 for A, B, C, DRB1 and DQB1; 522 for DQA1; over 600 for DPA1; and some 430 for DPB1. The study aimed to test whether cataloging public T cell receptors could reveal signatures of past pathogen exposure. Approximately 300 gigabases of sequencing data and around 80 million unique TCR sequences made up an early release that covered approximately 620 HLA-typed donors. Besides the first cohort of around 670 subjects, a separate validation cohort made up of 120 different subjects was used.

Receptor libraries were prepared by the immunoSEQ multiplex PCR assay. For the multiplex PCR, a mixture combining 60 forward primers for TCR Vbeta segments and 13 reverse primers for TCR Jbeta segments was used. The CDR3 region of rearranged TCR beta genes was amplified from genomic DNA by a multiplex PCR assay. Amplified TCR beta libraries were sequenced as 87-base-pair reads on the Illumina HiSeq System. As for how the authors treated the data: Across the roughly 600 repertoires, a later analysis counted 75 million to 90 million unique TCR beta chains, 9.5 million to 12 million of which were shared by at least two donors. Raw reads were error-corrected and collapsed into unique sequences with a nearest-neighbor algorithm that merged closely related sequences to remove PCR and sequencing errors. Alignment of CDR3 sequences to IMGT reference sequences was used to assign V, D and J gene segments. Each retained sequence needed at least a six-nucleotide match to both a V gene segment and a J gene segment. A rearrangement counted as productive if the CDR3 had no stop codons and remained in frame with V and J, and every other rearrangement counted as non-productive. Following IMGT convention, CDR3 was defined as the stretch from the second conserved V-encoded cysteine to the conserved J-encoded phenylalanine. Sequences without an unambiguous match to a single V gene segment were excluded from the earlier analysis of 450 to 750 of the donors. In an earlier analysis of approximately 590 of the donors, a V segment was called functional when productive rearrangements were above 56.7%, and segregating when the standard deviation between donors exceeded 5%. A statistical classification framework was developed to diagnose cytomegalovirus status using the catalog of TCR beta chain sequences. V and J gene assignment, in a later analysis, came from comparing TCR nucleotide sequences with IMGT/GENE-DB human TR gene sequences. The TCRdist pipeline was used in a later analysis to assign CDR3 sequences and most-parsimonious VDJ recombination scenarios. In a later analysis, every TCR beta chain was defined by the combination of its CDR3 amino acid sequence and its V-gene family, and reads without a unique V-gene family were dropped. In a later analysis, 450 to 600 highly shared, low-generation-probability nucleotide sequences were removed to address suspected cross-contamination and a sequencing artifact. A later analysis calculated a clonal expansion index for each public chain from normalized within-repertoire ranks of inferred template counts. In a later analysis, generation probabilities were computed with a VDJ recombination model fitted to out-of-frame rearrangements, and the resulting probabilities were checked against IGoR. In a later analysis, TCR-TCR, TCR-HLA and TCR-CMV co-occurrence was scored with hypergeometric tests, and a repertoire-size bias correction was applied to TCR pairs. False discovery rates were estimated in a later analysis by permuting HLA or CMV assignments 20 times. A later analysis grouped co-occurring TCRs with DBSCAN, adding TCRdist sequence similarity when clustering within HLA-allele-positive subsets. Repertoires with fewer than 30,000 or more than 120,000 public chains, plus five repertoires with anomalous nucleotide sharing, were excluded from co-occurrence clustering. TCRdb stores this immuneACCESS table with in-frame sequences only. Part of the clones is absent; in the studies checked, under half of the shortfall reflects unresolved V genes, and no reason is known for the rest. V, J and clone size were drawn from that table, and D and trimming were deduced from the DNA. Within this sample are approximately 95,000 clones, with under 90% of them counted one time only. About 4.4% of the sample goes to the ten largest clones.

Here is what the overall study found, with its caveats: The 87-base-pair reads could not distinguish some IMGT-functional V segments, including TRBV6-2 and TRBV6-3, so those segments were excluded. Cytomegalovirus status was reported to be diagnosed by the classifier with high specificity and sensitivity in both the original and validation cohorts. A further reported finding was that TCR beta sequences accurately predicted the HLA-A and HLA-B alleles for most subjects in the first cohort. In a later genetic analysis, a missense DCLRE1C variant was associated with V-gene and J-gene trimming of TCR beta chains, and the association was replicated in an independent cohort. Across donors, most TCR sequences were observed very rarely, whereas some public TCRs were present in many individuals. Several of the top co-occurrence clusters appeared to be linked to parvovirus B19, influenza, CMV and Epstein-Barr virus, according to a later analysis. It was suggested by the authors that the approach could potentially be generalized to other disease states and immunological phenotypes. Three of the identified cytomegalovirus-associated TCR beta chains were confirmed in vitro to be specific for cytomegalovirus antigens. A total of 164 TCR beta chains were listed by the study as associated with cytomegalovirus. Strong co-occurrence of HLA alleles, especially DR and DQ, made assigning TCR associations to individual alleles difficult. A later analysis found that most CMV-associated TCR beta chains appeared HLA-restricted, with HLA associations seemingly driven largely by CMV exposure. Roughly uniform sequencing depth across donors was assumed in presence/absence analyses, although this assumption may not hold. In a later genetic analysis, fewer N-insertions in productive TCRs were reported among donors in an Asian-associated ancestry cluster than the approximately 670-donor mean. The cohort was sequenced for TCR beta chains only, and without alpha or paired-chain data the features that could be detected were limited. An earlier analysis of some 560 of the donors showed that most TCR beta V segments appeared in productive rearrangements either about 90% or about 30% of the time, which broadly matched IMGT annotations. A later analysis associated some 17,000 TCR beta sequences with specific HLA alleles at a false discovery rate of 0.05. In a later analysis, HLA-associated TCR beta chains were found to be more clonally expanded and to have lower generation probabilities than equally common non-associated chains. Correlated functional status among segregating V segments might be attributable to linkage disequilibrium, but an unknown experimental factor could not be ruled out. In a later analysis, TCR association rates were found to vary across HLA loci, with the most associated TCRs seen for DRB1 alleles and the fewest for HLA-C alleles. HLA typing was unavailable for some donors at each locus, so association tests used only the typed subset. The only immune exposure information available for the cohort was CMV serostatus. The earlier analysis of 587 of the donors excluded around 17 rarely observed V segments, including chromosome 9 orphons, because counts were too low. A group of highly shared sequence variants was considered likely to be a technical artifact of the sequencing pipeline.

The cohort consisted of 650 to 700 healthy bone marrow donors. At the time of sampling, all cohort members were nominally healthy, though unrecorded immune exposures were likely present. The donor was CMV seropositive and was included in the group of 290 or so seropositive cohort members. A peripheral blood sample was provided by each donor, and peripheral blood mononuclear cells were used for TCR beta sequencing. The Qiagen DNeasy Blood Extraction Kit was used to extract genomic DNA from the blood cell samples. CDR1 and CDR2, looked up from the germline V gene, are SGHAT and FQNNGV. V has 1 base trimmed and J has 7 bases trimmed; junction bases matching no gene number 12. The CDR3 runs 16 amino acids, cysteine and phenylalanine included. The retained sequence is limited to the CDR3, 48 bases, with the frame set at the first base.

The sample consisted of PBMCs. The clonotype was recovered from a woman in her seventies in good health and CMV-seropositive. This receptor chain uses TRBV11-2 and TRBJ1-2, and 7 junction bases match TRBD1. The DNA is TGTGCCAGCAGCTTAGGGTACGGGACAGCGGGTATTGGCTACACCTTC. Its protein is CASSLGYGTAGIGYTF.